Below, 27 T cell receptor beta chains from the same sample are listed, as sequenced in a study of CD8 T cells in Susac syndrome. A quantity of about 0.5 to 1 ug RNA underwent reverse transcription using random hexamers. TCRdb reprocessed the immunoSEQ multiplex PCR reads with MiXCR, giving one entry per CDR3 protein. Altogether 150,000 to 180,000 distinct CDR3 sequences are present, approximately 94% being singletons, with the ten largest covering over 0.2%. The specimen was CD8+ T cells from PBMCs. These receptors came from a human donor with multiple sclerosis.

V and J are TRBV28 and TRBJ2-2, with unresolved D. The germline gives CDR1 MDHEN, CDR2 SYDVKM. The CDR3 length is 17 residues. The V end lost 3 bases, the J end lost 6 bases, and 20 bases lay between the germline ends. The CDR3 protein is CASSFGPGPTLPGELFF. CDR3 bases: TGTGCCAGCAGTTTTGGCCCGGGCCCCACTTTACCCGGGGAGCTGTTTTTT. Full variable domain (rest looked up from reference TRBV28 and TRBJ2-2): DVKVTQSSRYLVKRTGEKVFLECVQDMDHENMFWYRQDPGLGLRLIYFSYDVKMKEKGDIPEGYSVSREKKERFSLILESASTNQTSMYLCASSFGPGPTLPGELFFGEGSRLTVL.

The chain has TRBV20-1 and TRBJ2-1, with D perhaps matching TRBD2 (5 bases). There are 15 residues in the CDR3. V gave up 2 bases and J gave up 3 bases, with 14 bases separating them. Germline V gives CDR1 DFQATT, CDR2 SNEGSKA (reference sequence). The CDR3 DNA is TGCAGTGCTAGAATACCGGACGGGATCTACAATGAGCAGTTCTTC. This translates into CSARIPDGIYNEQFF.

The CDR3 here is CASSFQGTDTQYF. DNA for the CDR3: TGTGCCAGCAGCTTTCAGGGCACAGATACGCAGTATTTT. This sequence joins TRBV7-8 and TRBJ2-3; D call uncertain. V lost 3 bases to trimming and J lost 1 base, with 5 bases between them. The CDR3 length is 13 residues. Germline V lookup: CDR1 SGHVS, CDR2 FQNEAQ.

Here the CDR3 reads CAWSVRLAGAFSYEQYF. CDR3 in DNA: TGTGCCTGGAGTGTACGACTAGCGGGGGCCTTCTCCTACGAGCAGTACTTC. The chain combines TRBV30 with TRBJ2-7; 12 bases align to TRBD2. With V trimmed by 0 bases and J by 0 bases, 6 bases remained unmatched. Germline V CDR1 and CDR2: GTSNPN, SVGIG (reference sequence). The CDR3 contains 17 residues.

In this sample, this clonotype turned up a few times. V usage is TRBV30 and J usage is TRBJ1-6; D is unclear. CDR3 size: 15 residues. V was pared by 2 bases and J by 8 bases, with 16 bases between. Looked up from germline, CDR1 is GTSNPN and CDR2 is SVGIG (reference sequence). The CDR3 protein is CAWSIPDQRHSPLHF. The CDR3 bases are TGTGCCTGGAGTATCCCGGATCAGCGGCATTCACCCCTCCACTTT. The full variable domain, its missing parts supplied by reference TRBV30 and TRBJ1-6, is SQTIHQWPATLVQPVGSPLSLECTVEGTSNPNLYWYRQAAGRGLQLLFYSVGIGQISSEVPQNLSASRPQDRQFILSSKKLLLSDSGFYLCAWSIPDQRHSPLHFGNGTRLTVT.

This clonotype was seen once. The chain is built from TRBV29-1 and TRBJ2-1; TRBD2 is a possible D gene (7 bases). This CDR3 is 10 amino acids long. Germline V gives CDR1 SQVTM, CDR2 ANQGSEA. The ends were cut back, 6 bases at V and 9 bases at J, with 9 bases in the middle. The CDR3 here is CSVGGGEQFF. The CDR3 DNA follows: TGCAGCGTGGGAGGGGGTGAGCAGTTCTTC.

This clonotype showed up just once. The chain employs TRBV29-1 and TRBJ1-2; D is unclear. This CDR3 is 14 amino acids long. Germline lookup yields CDR1 SQVTM and CDR2 ANQGSEA. V lost 0 bases to trimming and J lost 8 bases, with 16 bases between them. CDR3 loop: CSVEDTVGDHGYTF. CDR3 in DNA: TGCAGCGTTGAAGACACAGTGGGCGATCACGGCTACACCTTC.

This chain joins TRBV30 and TRBJ1-6; the D is unclear. Trimming pared 6 bases from V and 14 bases from J, leaving 17 bases between. From germline, CDR1 is GTSNPN and CDR2 SVGIG (reference sequence). This CDR3 has 12 amino acids. The CDR3: CACLRDPRALHF. In nucleotides, the CDR3 is TGTGCCTGCCTTCGTGACCCCCGGGCCCTCCACTTT.

The gene calls are TRBV5-1 and TRBJ2-3, with 8 bases fitting TRBD2. V lost 4 bases and J lost 7; bases outside the gene matches: 8. The germline CDR1 and CDR2 sequences are SGHRS and YFSETQ. This CDR3 has 14 amino acids. The CDR3 spells CASSGAGAFNTQYF. CDR3 bases: TGCGCCAGCAGCGGAGCGGGGGCTTTTAATACGCAGTATTTT. The complete variable domain, with remaining parts taken from reference TRBV5-1 and TRBJ2-3, reads KAGVTQTPRYLIKTRGQQVTLSCSPISGHRSVSWYQQTPGQGLQFLFEYFSETQRNKGNFPGRFSGRQFSNSRSEMNVSTLELGDSALYLCASSGAGAFNTQYFGPGTRLTVL.

In DNA, the CDR3 is TGCAGTGCTGGTAGCCCCGAATTAGTCTATGGCTACACCTTC. Translation gives CSAGSPELVYGYTF. The J gene is TRBJ1-2, the V gene TRBV20-1; D is ambiguous. The CDR3 contains 14 residues. Trimming shortened V by 5 bases and J by 4 bases, and 17 bases separated the two germline ends. The germline V gene has CDR1 DFQATT and CDR2 SNEGSKA (reference sequence).

This sequence joins TRBV27 and TRBJ2-1, with D unresolved. CDR1 and CDR2 from the germline V gene are MNHEY and SMNVEV (reference sequence). The V and J ends lost 5 bases and 3 bases respectively, with 2 bases between them. This CDR3 comprises 11 residues. Written as DNA, the CDR3 is TGTGCCAGCAGTAACTACAATGAGCAGTTCTTC. Amino acid sequence: CASSNYNEQFF.

The chain carries TRBV4-1 and TRBJ2-1, with 9 bases identical to TRBD2. Trimming at V came to 0 bases and at J to 2 bases, leaving 5 bases not matched to a gene. This CDR3 is 17 amino acids long. Germline-derived CDR1 and CDR2 are MGHRA and YSYEKL. The CDR3 region has the DNA TGCGCCAGCAGCCAAGAGGGCGGGGGGGGACCCTACAATGAGCAGTTCTTC. It translates to CASSQEGGGGPYNEQFF.

This sequence joins TRBV13 and TRBJ2-7; D could derive from TRBD1 or TRBD2 (5 bases each). From germline, CDR1 is PRHDT and CDR2 FYEKMQ (reference sequence). This CDR3 has 12 amino acids. Trimming removed 8 bases at V and 2 bases at J, with 10 bases between. CDR3 protein: CASGDGTYEQYF. As DNA, the CDR3 is TGTGCCAGCGGGGACGGAACCTACGAGCAGTACTTC.

The chain joins TRBV30 to TRBJ1-6; D possibly corresponds to TRBD1 (6 bases). CDR1 GTSNPN and CDR2 SVGIG come from the germline V gene (reference sequence). Deletions cut 5 bases from V and 2 bases from J, with 10 bases between. The CDR3 consists of 14 residues. The CDR3 region is CAWAGVAYNSPLHF. The CDR3 nucleotides are TGTGCCTGGGCAGGGGTGGCCTATAATTCACCCCTCCACTTT. Using reference TRBV30 and TRBJ1-6 for the parts outside the CDR3, the full variable domain is SQTIHQWPATLVQPVGSPLSLECTVEGTSNPNLYWYRQAAGRGLQLLFYSVGIGQISSEVPQNLSASRPQDRQFILSSKKLLLSDSGFYLCAWAGVAYNSPLHFGNGTRLTVT.

The V and J genes are TRBV4-3 and TRBJ2-4; D might be TRBD1 (5 bases). V lost 0 bases to trimming and J lost 2 bases, with 11 bases between them. CDR3 length equals 16 residues. CDR1 LGHNA and CDR2 YSLEER come from the germline V gene. The CDR3 region has the DNA TGCGCCAGCAGCCAAGATTCCAGGGCGACCAAAAACATTCAGTACTTC. Translation gives CASSQDSRATKNIQYF.

This chain joins TRBV28 and TRBJ2-7; 9 bases match TRBD1. Per germline, CDR1 MDHEN and CDR2 SYDVKM. The CDR3 runs 15 residues. Trimming cost V 2 bases and J 1 base; bases outside gene matches: 3. DNA of the CDR3: TGTGCCAGCAGTTTAGAAGGGACAGGGTCCTACGAGCAGTACTTC. As protein: CASSLEGTGSYEQYF.

This rearrangement joins TRBV7-9 to TRBJ2-3, with a possible D match to TRBD1 (5 bases). The CDR3 runs to 15 residues. V shed 4 bases and J shed 1 base, with 12 bases lying between them. The germline gives CDR1 SEHNR, CDR2 FQNEAQ (reference sequence). The CDR3 loop is CASSSTAFRTDTQYF. In DNA, the CDR3 is TGTGCCAGCAGCTCGACAGCCTTTCGCACAGATACGCAGTATTTT.

This clonotype has just one count. The chain has TRBV5-6 and TRBJ2-2; D uncertain. CDR1 is SGHDT, CDR2 YYEEEE, per germline. Deletions cut 1 base from V and 2 bases from J, with 12 bases between. The CDR3 runs 16 residues. The CDR3, as DNA: TGTGCCAGCAGCTTGTCCAGCACATACAACACCGGGGAGCTGTTTTTT. Amino acid sequence: CASSLSSTYNTGELFF.

This chain uses TRBV15 with TRBJ2-7, with a tentative D call TRBD1 (5 bases). The CDR3 has 15 amino acids. CDR1 LNHNV and CDR2 YYDKDF come from the germline V gene (reference sequence). V lost 4 bases, J lost 2 bases, and 15 bases lay in between. The CDR3 nucleotides are TGTGCCACCAGCACCCCTAAAGGGGTCCCCTACGAGCAGTACTTC. This encodes CATSTPKGVPYEQYF.

V and J are TRBV15 and TRBJ2-5; the match to TRBD1 covers 9 bases. CDR3 length equals 15 residues. Germline V CDR1 and CDR2: LNHNV, YYDKDF (reference sequence). Trimming took 3 bases from V and 5 from J; bases not matched to a gene: 7. This CDR3 is CATSSAGTGWETQYF. The CDR3 nucleotides read TGTGCCACCAGCAGCGCCGGGACAGGGTGGGAGACCCAGTACTTC.

The gene calls are TRBV12-5 and TRBJ2-7; 8 bases fit TRBD1. The ends lost 9 bases at V and 6 bases at J; junction bases unmatched: 7. CDR3 length: 12 residues. Germline CDR1 is LGHNT and CDR2 is FRNRAP. The CDR3 DNA is TGTGCTAGCCGGGACAGGCGGAGCGAGCAGTACTTC. It specifies CASRDRRSEQYF.

The V and J genes are TRBV6-2 or TRBV6-3 and TRBJ1-1; no firm D call. The CDR3 loop spans 14 amino acids. V was cut by 5 bases and J by 10 bases, with 20 bases left in between. Germline V gene lookup returns CDR1 MNHEY and CDR2 SVGEGT. The CDR3 sequence is CASSTRTELMGAFF. The CDR3 nucleotides read TGTGCCAGCAGTACCAGGACGGAATTGATGGGAGCTTTCTTT.

This chain joins TRBV3-1 and TRBJ2-7, with 10 bases fitting TRBD2. Per germline, CDR1 LGHDT and CDR2 YNNKEL (reference sequence). The CDR3 runs 18 residues. J gave up 0 bases and V 0 bases, and 8 bases lay outside the gene matches. The CDR3 DNA is TGTGCCAGCAGCCAAGATAATTTTACTAGCGGGAACTCCTACGAGCAGTACTTC. It is translated as CASSQDNFTSGNSYEQYF.

The chain employs TRBV19 and TRBJ1-1; no firm D call. V was trimmed by 5 bases and J by 3 bases, leaving 10 bases between them. This CDR3 spans 13 amino acids. The germline V gene has CDR1 LNHDA and CDR2 SQIVND (reference sequence). The CDR3 sequence: CASSSTRDTEAFF. The CDR3 DNA follows: TGTGCCAGTAGTTCAACACGAGACACTGAAGCTTTCTTT.

This chain links TRBV3-1 with TRBJ2-7; D unresolved. Trimming removed 4 bases from V and 3 bases from J, with 22 bases in between. The CDR3 has 17 residues. Germline lookup yields CDR1 LGHDT and CDR2 YNNKEL (reference sequence). CDR3 residues: CASSRTEEGGLLYEQYF. The DNA of the CDR3 is TGTGCCAGCAGCCGGACGGAAGAAGGCGGTCTCCTCTACGAGCAGTACTTC.

The rearrangement uses TRBV9 and TRBJ1-2, with D unclear. This CDR3 contains 17 residues. Trimming took off 3 bases at V and 1 base at J, with 19 bases between the two ends. Germline CDR1 SGDLS, CDR2 YYNGEE. Written as DNA, the CDR3 is TGTGCCAGCAGCGATGGGTACAGTAGCACTTTTAACTATGGCTACACCTTC. Its protein is CASSDGYSSTFNYGYTF.

The rearrangement links TRBV29-1 to TRBJ1-1; TRBD1 matches 7 bases. Germline V lookup: CDR1 SQVTM, CDR2 ANQGSEA. The CDR3 covers 13 residues. V gave up 6 bases and J gave up 0 bases; unmatched junction bases: 4. CDR3 sequence (DNA): TGCAGCGTACCGGGACAGATGAACACTGAAGCTTTCTTT. It encodes CSVPGQMNTEAFF.